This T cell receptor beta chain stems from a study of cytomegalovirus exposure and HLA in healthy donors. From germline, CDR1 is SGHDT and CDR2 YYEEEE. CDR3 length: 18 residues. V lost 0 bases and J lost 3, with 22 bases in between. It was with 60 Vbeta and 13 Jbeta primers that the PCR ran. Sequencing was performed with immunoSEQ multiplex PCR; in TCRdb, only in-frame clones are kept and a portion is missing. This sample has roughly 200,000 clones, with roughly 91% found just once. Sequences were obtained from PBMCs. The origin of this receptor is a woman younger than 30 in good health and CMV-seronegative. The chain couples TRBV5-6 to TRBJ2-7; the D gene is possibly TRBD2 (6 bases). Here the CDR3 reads CASSLVRGLPLPDYEQYF. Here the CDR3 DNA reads TGTGCCAGCAGCTTGGTGCGGGGTTTACCTCTTCCGGACTACGAGCAGTACTTC.